This T cell receptor beta chain was recovered during a study of OX40 agonist ivuxolimab in advanced cancers. This clone was seen only once. Sequencing was performed with immunoSEQ multiplex PCR; in TCRdb, only in-frame clones are kept and a portion is missing. This sample carries around 76,000 clones, 86% of them seen once, and the ten largest clones take over 2.5%. The receptor's source is an adult with an advanced solid tumor such as melanoma, head and neck, liver or kidney cancer. Material: CD4+ or CD8+ T cells sorted from blood, obtained in a trial of the OX40 agonist ivuxolimab.

In nucleotides, the CDR3 is TGTGCCAGCAGCCAGAGGGGGGCACAGCAGTACTTC. Translation: CASSQRGAQQYF. The genes are TRBV7-2 and TRBJ2-7; tentatively, D is TRBD1 or TRBD2 (6 bases each). The germline V gene encodes CDR1 SGHTA and CDR2 FQGNSA. The CDR3 runs to 12 residues. The V end lost 5 bases, the J end lost 8 bases, and 13 bases lay between the germline ends.